These 32 T cell receptor beta chains share one sample of origin, sequenced in a study of shared clonotypes between healthy human individuals. This table comes from immunoSEQ multiplex PCR, and its TCRdb copy is limited to in-frame clones, with some not included. The sample has around 690,000 clones; about nine tenths are singletons. Input material: memory CD8+ T cells from PBMCs. Subset reported: CD45RO+ cells pooled with CCR7-negative TemRA cells. All receptors derive from a man aged 18 to 35 in good health. Some clones in this sample may be carry-over from other donors' samples.

V is TRBV5-6 and J is TRBJ2-5; 10 bases align to TRBD2. CDR3 length: 16 amino acids. The germline V gene encodes CDR1 SGHDT and CDR2 YYEEEE. With V trimmed by 0 bases and J by 3 bases, 5 bases remained unmatched. The CDR3 spells CASSLASGRAEETQYF. CDR3 DNA: TGTGCCAGCAGCTTGGCGAGCGGGAGGGCCGAAGAGACCCAGTACTTC. Together with reference TRBV5-6 and TRBJ2-5, the CDR3 gives the full variable domain: DAGVTQSPTHLIKTRGQQVTLRCSPKSGHDTVSWYQQALGQGPQFIFQYYEEEERQRGNFPDRFSGHQFPNYSSELNVNALLLGDSALYLCASSLASGRAEETQYFGPGTRLLVL.

The chain combines TRBV9 with TRBJ1-3; D possibly corresponds to TRBD1 (5 bases). The CDR3 length is 14 residues. V was shortened by 0 bases and J by 2 bases, with 6 bases between the two germline ends. Germline V CDR1 and CDR2: SGDLS, YYNGEE. The CDR3 DNA is TGTGCCAGCAGCGTAGTGGGGGCTGGAAACACCATATATTTT. The encoded protein is CASSVVGAGNTIYF.

The chain recombines TRBV6-6 with TRBJ2-7; D gene uncertain. Trimming removed 6 bases from V and 1 base from J, with 7 bases in between. Germline V gene data show CDR1 as MNHNY and CDR2 as SVGAGI (reference sequence). There are 12 residues in the CDR3. For the CDR3, the DNA is TGTGCCAGCAGCGGTGAGTCCTACGAGCAGTACTTC. Translated, it gives CASSGESYEQYF.

The chain couples TRBV7-9 to TRBJ2-2; 9 bases align to TRBD1. This CDR3 contains 16 residues. The V gene end was trimmed by 3 bases and the J gene end by 7 bases; junction bases not matched to a gene: 9. Germline CDR1 SEHNR, CDR2 FQNEAQ (reference sequence). In DNA, the CDR3 is TGTGCCAGCAGCTTCGCAACGGGACAGGGAGTCGGGGAGCTGTTTTTT. This sequence encodes CASSFATGQGVGELFF.

The rearrangement uses TRBV5-6 and TRBJ2-7; D may correspond to TRBD1 or TRBD2 (5 bases each). CDR3 size: 13 residues. Per the germline V gene, CDR1 is SGHDT and CDR2 is YYEEEE. The V end was cut by 5 bases, the J end by 2 bases, with 11 bases between. The CDR3 DNA follows: TGTGCCAGCAGTAGGGACGGAGCCTACGAGCAGTACTTC. As protein: CASSRDGAYEQYF.

This clone was counted ten times or more. This chain links TRBV10-3 with TRBJ1-2; D may be TRBD1 (6 bases). Trimming took off 4 bases at V and 8 bases at J, with 14 bases between the two ends. The CDR3 length is 13 residues. Germline CDR1 and CDR2: ENHRY and SYGVKD. CDR3 DNA sequence: TGTGCCATCAGTGTACCGGGGGCTGGGGGCTACACCTTC. Translated: CAISVPGAGGYTF.

V is TRBV10-3 and J is TRBJ1-4; no clear D gene. Germline V CDR1 and CDR2: ENHRY, SYGVKD. With 2 bases removed from V and 5 bases from J, the gap between germline ends came to 9 bases. This CDR3 spans 14 amino acids. The chain's CDR3 is CAISEAQLNEKLFF. The CDR3 nucleotides read TGTGCCATCAGTGAGGCACAGTTGAATGAAAAACTGTTTTTT.

V usage is TRBV11-2 and J usage is TRBJ2-3; D remains unclear. Trimming took off 6 bases at V and 6 bases at J, with 19 bases between the two ends. The CDR3 extends over 15 amino acids. The V gene's germline CDR1 is SGHAT and CDR2 FQNNGV. The CDR3 region is CASSRTAKSSDTQYF. CDR3 nucleotides: TGTGCCAGCAGTCGTACAGCGAAGAGCTCGGATACGCAGTATTTT. Together with reference TRBV11-2 and TRBJ2-3, the CDR3 gives the full variable domain: EAGVAQSPRYKIIEKRQSVAFWCNPISGHATLYWYQQILGQGPKLLIQFQNNGVVDDSQLPKDRFSAERLKGVDSTLKIQPAKLEDSAVYLCASSRTAKSSDTQYFGPGTRLTVL.

CDR3 in DNA: TGTGCCAGCAGTTACCGACAGCACTACGAGCAGTACTTC. Protein product: CASSYRQHYEQYF. The gene calls are TRBV27 and TRBJ2-7; D perhaps matches TRBD1 (5 bases). The CDR3 extends over 13 amino acids. The germline gives CDR1 MNHEY, CDR2 SMNVEV (reference sequence). Trimming shortened V by 4 bases and J by 3 bases, and 10 bases separated the two germline ends.

This chain uses TRBV6-5 with TRBJ2-7; 7 bases agree with TRBD2. With V trimmed by 5 bases and J by 3 bases, 4 bases remained unmatched. The germline V gene encodes CDR1 MNHEY and CDR2 SVGAGI. This CDR3 is 13 amino acids long. The CDR3 sequence: CASSPRDYYEQYF. The CDR3 DNA follows: TGTGCCAGCAGTCCCCGGGACTACTACGAGCAGTACTTC.

The chain joins TRBV11-2 to TRBJ1-2, with 7 positions matching TRBD1. With 4 bases clipped from V and 0 bases from J, the junction kept 5 bases outside the gene matches. CDR1 is SGHAT and CDR2 is FQNNGV in the germline V gene. CDR3 size: 15 residues. The DNA for the CDR3 is TGTGCCAGCAGCTCGGGACAGCCAACTAACTATGGCTACACCTTC. Its translation: CASSSGQPTNYGYTF.

This sequence joins TRBV19 and TRBJ1-5; 8 bases line up with TRBD1. The V and J ends lost 4 bases and 6 bases, in that order; junction bases with no gene match: 2. The germline CDR1 and CDR2 sequences are LNHDA and SQIVND (reference sequence). The CDR3 consists of 13 residues. DNA for the CDR3: TGTGCCAGTAGTAGGACAGGGTTTCAGCCCCAGCATTTT. The encoded protein is CASSRTGFQPQHF.

The chain uses TRBV7-9 and TRBJ1-4, with D hard to call. The V end lost 3 bases, the J end lost 6 bases, and 11 bases lay between the germline ends. Germline CDR1 and CDR2: SEHNR and FQNEAQ (reference sequence). The CDR3 runs to 14 residues. The CDR3 DNA is TGTGCCAGCAGCTTCTCGGGAGTAGATGAAAAACTGTTTTTT. Protein sequence: CASSFSGVDEKLFF.

The gene calls are TRBV6-4 and TRBJ1-3, with no clear D. Germline V gene data show CDR1 as MRHNA and CDR2 as SNTAGT. V lost 9 bases to trimming and J lost 0 bases, with 12 bases between them. The CDR3 extends over 14 amino acids. The CDR3 loop reads CASLTFYSGNTIYF. The CDR3 DNA sequence: TGTGCCAGTTTGACATTCTACTCTGGAAACACCATATATTTT.

This chain joins TRBV18 and TRBJ1-5; the match to TRBD1 covers 8 bases. There are 18 residues in the CDR3. The J segment lost 1 base and the V segment lost 4 bases, leaving 12 bases of the junction unmatched. CDR1 is KGHSH, CDR2 LQKENI, per germline. The CDR3, as DNA: TGTGCCAGCTCACTAAACAGGGGGGTAGAGGAGAGCAATCAGCCCCAGCATTTT. Protein: CASSLNRGVEESNQPQHF.

The chain joins TRBV5-4 to TRBJ2-7; 7 bases fit TRBD2. With V trimmed by 5 bases and J by 2 bases, 7 bases remained unmatched. The CDR3 runs to 14 residues. Germline assignment: CDR1 SGHNT and CDR2 YYREEE (reference sequence). The CDR3 region has the DNA TGTGCCAGCAGTTACGGGGGGTTCACCTACGAGCAGTACTTC. This codes for CASSYGGFTYEQYF. Variable domain in full (rest from reference TRBV5-4 and TRBJ2-7): ETGVTQSPTHLIKTRGQQVTLRCSSQSGHNTVSWYQQALGQGPQFIFQYYREEENGRGNFPPRFSGLQFPNYSSELNVNALELDDSALYLCASSYGGFTYEQYFGPGTRLTVT.

A few counts support this clone. The CDR3 is CSVDAGLNTEAFF. Written as DNA, the CDR3 is TGCAGCGTTGATGCAGGCCTGAACACTGAAGCTTTCTTT. The rearrangement links TRBV29-1 to TRBJ1-1, with unresolved D. The CDR3 loop spans 13 amino acids. With 3 bases removed from V and 0 bases from J, the gap between germline ends came to 8 bases. Germline V gene data show CDR1 as SQVTM and CDR2 as ANQGSEA.

This chain connects TRBV7-8 to TRBJ2-1, with a possible D match to TRBD2 (5 bases). V was clipped by 3 bases and J by 2 bases, with 5 bases between them. The CDR3 has 13 amino acids. Germline CDR1 and CDR2: SGHVS and FQNEAQ. Written as DNA, the CDR3 is TGTGCCAGCAGCTTCGGGACCTACAATGAGCAGTTCTTC. This codes for CASSFGTYNEQFF.

The chain links TRBV4-1 to TRBJ2-7; TRBD1 matches at 8 bases. CDR3 length: 16 residues. V trimming: 1 base; J trimming: 1 base; junction bases outside the gene matches: 6. The germline V gene encodes CDR1 MGHRA and CDR2 YSYEKL. In DNA form, the CDR3 reads TGCGCCAGCAGCCAAGTCGGACAGGGATCTTCCTACGAGCAGTACTTC. Its translation is CASSQVGQGSSYEQYF.

This clone was counted a single time. The DNA for the CDR3 is TGTGCCACCAGCAGACGTGACAGGGGGGTGGCCGGGGAGCTGTTTTTT. As protein: CATSRRDRGVAGELFF. V and J are TRBV15 and TRBJ2-2, with TRBD1 identical over 9 bases. This CDR3 comprises 16 residues. Trimming at V came to 2 bases and at J to 6 bases, leaving 7 bases not matched to a gene. Germline V gene lookup returns CDR1 LNHNV and CDR2 YYDKDF (reference sequence).

This clone was seen only once. The chain uses TRBV6-5 and TRBJ2-1; 7 nucleotides line up with TRBD2. This CDR3 is built from 15 residues. V lost 2 bases to trimming and J lost 4 bases; unmatched junction nucleotides: 5. CDR1 is MNHEY and CDR2 is SVGAGI in the germline V gene. The CDR3 DNA reads TGTGCCAGCAGTTACGGGAGGGCCGGGTACAATGAGCAGTTCTTC. Translated, it gives CASSYGRAGYNEQFF.

V and J are TRBV19 and TRBJ2-7; tentatively, D is TRBD2 (6 bases). V lost 2 bases and J lost 4, with 18 bases in between. This CDR3 is built from 16 residues. CDR1 and CDR2 (germline): LNHDA, SQIVND (reference sequence). CDR3 protein: CASSIRGDGSTYEQYF. The CDR3 coding sequence is TGTGCCAGTAGTATAAGGGGTGACGGGAGTACGTACGAGCAGTACTTC.

This sequence joins TRBV29-1 and TRBJ2-1, with TRBD2 matching 7 bases. This CDR3 contains 14 residues. Germline V gene data show CDR1 as SQVTM and CDR2 as ANQGSEA. The ends lost 2 bases at V and 8 bases at J; junction bases unmatched: 9. The CDR3 sequence: CSVEHGRRYYEQFF. The CDR3 nucleotides are TGCAGCGTTGAACACGGGAGGCGTTACTATGAGCAGTTCTTC.

The chain has TRBV7-9 and TRBJ2-2; 8 bases match TRBD1. The CDR3 totals 15 residues. Germline CDR1 is SEHNR and CDR2 is FQNEAQ (reference sequence). V lost 5 bases to trimming and J lost 7 bases; unmatched junction nucleotides: 9. The CDR3 reads CASSPAGGVVGELFF. CDR3 nucleotides: TGTGCCAGCAGCCCGGCAGGGGGCGTTGTCGGGGAGCTGTTTTTT. Filled out from reference TRBV7-9 and TRBJ2-2, the complete variable domain reads DTGVSQNPRHKITKRGQNVTFRCDPISEHNRLYWYRQTLGQGPEFLTYFQNEAQLEKSRLLSDRFSAERPKGSFSTLEIQRTEQGDSAMYLCASSPAGGVVGELFFGEGSRLTVL.

As regards this clone: Other DNA sequences from this sample encode an identical CDR3 as well. The rearrangement links TRBV11-2 to TRBJ2-7; TRBD2 aligns across 7 bases. The CDR3 length is 12 residues. V was pared by 0 bases and J by 7 bases, with 0 bases of the junction left unmatched. Looked up from germline, CDR1 is SGHAT and CDR2 is FQNNGV. This CDR3 reads CASSLEGGEQYF. CDR3 nucleotide sequence: TGTGCCAGCAGCTTAGAGGGGGGGGAGCAGTACTTC.

This chain connects TRBV9 to TRBJ2-7; D possibly matches TRBD1 or TRBD2 (5 bases each). The CDR3 sequence is 16 residues long. Between the trimmed V and J ends, which lost 3 bases and 3 bases, there was a span of 19 bases. CDR1 SGDLS and CDR2 YYNGEE come from the germline V gene. CDR3 sequence reads: CASSAGGTTWDYEQYF. In DNA form, the CDR3 reads TGTGCCAGCAGCGCTGGGGGAACTACCTGGGACTACGAGCAGTACTTC. The whole variable domain, filled in from reference TRBV9 and TRBJ2-7, reads DSGVTQTPKHLITATGQRVTLRCSPRSGDLSVYWYQQSLDQGLQFLIQYYNGEERAKGNILERFSAQQFPDLHSELNLSSLELGDSALYFCASSAGGTTWDYEQYFGPGTRLTVT.

The V and J genes are TRBV7-9 and TRBJ2-1, with 8 bases matching TRBD2. CDR1 and CDR2 from the germline V gene are SEHNR and FQNEAQ (reference sequence). Trimming cost V 5 bases and J 0 bases; bases outside gene matches: 6. The CDR3 runs 16 residues. CDR3 region: CASSPERERSYNEQFF. The DNA of the CDR3 is TGTGCCAGCAGCCCCGAGCGGGAGCGCTCCTACAATGAGCAGTTCTTC.

This chain joins TRBV4-1 and TRBJ2-1; D gene unclear. The CDR3 runs 12 residues. Trimming left V 3 bases short and J 8 bases short, with 8 bases between. Germline CDR1 and CDR2: MGHRA and YSYEKL. The CDR3 DNA is TGCGCCAGCAGCCATGACCCGGATGAGCAGTTCTTC. This gives the protein CASSHDPDEQFF.

The gene calls are TRBV5-6 and TRBJ2-7, with D possibly TRBD2 on 6 matching bases. V dropped 3 bases and J dropped 2 bases, with 9 bases sitting between them. This CDR3 region has 13 residues. Germline assignment: CDR1 SGHDT and CDR2 YYEEEE. The CDR3, as DNA: TGTGCCAGCAGCTGGGGGAGGACCTACGAGCAGTACTTC. This codes for CASSWGRTYEQYF. Together with reference TRBV5-6 and TRBJ2-7, the CDR3 gives the full variable domain: DAGVTQSPTHLIKTRGQQVTLRCSPKSGHDTVSWYQQALGQGPQFIFQYYEEEERQRGNFPDRFSGHQFPNYSSELNVNALLLGDSALYLCASSWGRTYEQYFGPGTRLTVT.

The chain has TRBV27 and TRBJ2-7; D is perhaps TRBD2 (6 bases). The V and J ends lost 6 bases and 3 bases respectively, with 27 bases between them. Germline V gives CDR1 MNHEY, CDR2 SMNVEV (reference sequence). CDR3 size: 18 residues. CDR3 amino acids: CASRPTSIWGSRGYEQYF. The CDR3 nucleotides read TGTGCCAGCAGACCGACTAGTATTTGGGGGTCGAGGGGCTACGAGCAGTACTTC.

The chain employs TRBV5-1 and TRBJ1-3, with TRBD1 matching over 7 bases. J gave up 2 bases and V 3 bases, and 5 bases lay outside the gene matches. The CDR3 has 15 amino acids. The germline CDR1 and CDR2 sequences are SGHRS and YFSETQ. CDR3 protein: CASSSETGTGNTIYF. CDR3 DNA: TGCGCCAGCAGCTCGGAGACAGGGACTGGAAACACCATATATTTT.

Here the CDR3 reads CASSQVASGEQYF. The CDR3 nucleotides are TGTGCCAGCAGCCAAGTGGCTAGCGGCGAGCAGTACTTC. V and J are TRBV4-2 and TRBJ2-7, with TRBD2 identical over 7 bases. The V gene end was trimmed by 1 base and the J gene end by 6 bases; junction bases not matched to a gene: 3. CDR3 length equals 13 residues. Germline V gene lookup returns CDR1 LGHNA and CDR2 YNFKEQ.